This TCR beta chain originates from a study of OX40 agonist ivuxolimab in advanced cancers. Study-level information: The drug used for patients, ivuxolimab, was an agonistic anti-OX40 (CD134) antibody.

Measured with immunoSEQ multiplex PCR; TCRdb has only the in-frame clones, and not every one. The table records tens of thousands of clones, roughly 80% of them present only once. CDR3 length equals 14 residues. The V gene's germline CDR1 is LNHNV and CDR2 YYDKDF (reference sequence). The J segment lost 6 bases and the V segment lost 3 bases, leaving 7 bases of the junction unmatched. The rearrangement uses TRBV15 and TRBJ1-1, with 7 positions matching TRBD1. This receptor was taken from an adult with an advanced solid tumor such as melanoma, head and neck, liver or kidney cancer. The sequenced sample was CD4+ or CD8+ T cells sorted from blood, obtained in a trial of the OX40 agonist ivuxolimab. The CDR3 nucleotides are TGTGCCACCAGCAGTTTAACAGGGGACCCTGAAGCTTTCTTT. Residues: CATSSLTGDPEAFF.